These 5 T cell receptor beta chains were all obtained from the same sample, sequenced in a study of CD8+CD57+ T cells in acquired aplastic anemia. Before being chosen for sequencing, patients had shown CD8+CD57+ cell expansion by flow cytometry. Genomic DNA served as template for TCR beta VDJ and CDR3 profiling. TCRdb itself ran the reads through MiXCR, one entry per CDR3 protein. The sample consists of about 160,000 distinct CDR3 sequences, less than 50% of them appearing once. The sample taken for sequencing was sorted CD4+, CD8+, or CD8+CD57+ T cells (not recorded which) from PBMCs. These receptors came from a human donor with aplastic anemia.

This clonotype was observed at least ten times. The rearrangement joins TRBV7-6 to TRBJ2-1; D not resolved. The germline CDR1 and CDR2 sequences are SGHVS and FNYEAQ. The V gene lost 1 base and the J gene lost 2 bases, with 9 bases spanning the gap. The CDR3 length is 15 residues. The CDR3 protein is CASSLVGGTYNEQFF. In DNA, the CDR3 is TGTGCCAGCAGCTTAGTGGGCGGAACCTACAATGAGCAGTTCTTC.

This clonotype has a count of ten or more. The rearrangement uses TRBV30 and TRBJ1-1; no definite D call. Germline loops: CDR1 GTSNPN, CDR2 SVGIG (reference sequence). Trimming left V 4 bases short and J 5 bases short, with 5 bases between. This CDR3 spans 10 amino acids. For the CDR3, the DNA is TGTGCCTGGATGGGGACTGAAGCTTTCTTT. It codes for CAWMGTEAFF.

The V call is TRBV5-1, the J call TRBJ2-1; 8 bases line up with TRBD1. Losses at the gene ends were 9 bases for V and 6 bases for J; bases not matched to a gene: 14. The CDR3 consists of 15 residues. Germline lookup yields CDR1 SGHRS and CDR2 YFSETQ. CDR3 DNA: TGCGCCACCCGTCCATGGACAGGGATGATCAATGAGCAGTTCTTC. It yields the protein CATRPWTGMINEQFF.

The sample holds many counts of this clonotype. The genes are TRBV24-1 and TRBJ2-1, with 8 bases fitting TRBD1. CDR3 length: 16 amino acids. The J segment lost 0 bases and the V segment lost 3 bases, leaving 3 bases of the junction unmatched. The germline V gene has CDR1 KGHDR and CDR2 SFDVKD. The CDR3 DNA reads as TGTGCCACCAGTGATGGGGGACAGGACTCCTACAATGAGCAGTTCTTC. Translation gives CATSDGGQDSYNEQFF.

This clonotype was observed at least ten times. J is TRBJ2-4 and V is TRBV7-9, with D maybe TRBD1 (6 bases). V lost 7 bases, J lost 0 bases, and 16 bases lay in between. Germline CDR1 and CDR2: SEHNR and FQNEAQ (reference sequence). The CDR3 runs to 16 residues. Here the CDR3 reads CASIPPGARAKNIQYF. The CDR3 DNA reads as TGTGCCAGCATCCCCCCAGGGGCTCGAGCCAAAAACATTCAGTACTTC.